The entry below gives a single T cell receptor beta chain sequence along with its context. V trimming: 1 base; J trimming: 3 bases; junction bases outside the gene matches: 5. The CDR3 runs 15 residues. CDR1 and CDR2 from the germline V gene are SGHRS and YFSETQ. This record belongs to a study of blood T cell repertoires in COVID-19. Background on the study: Acute and convalescent COVID-19 specimens originated in the United States, Italy and Spain. Sources were T cells, B-cell-depleted T cells, or PBMCs; the material itself was cDNA or gDNA.

Authors' processing steps: Estimation of nucleated cell counts relied on the amplification of reference gene primers. Generated by immunoSEQ multiplex PCR, the TCRdb table keeps only in-frame clones and is missing some. V and J calls and clone size are given by that table; D and trimming were obtained from the DNA. This table has a few hundred thousand clones, approximately 80% appearing once. The source material was peripheral blood. The V gene is TRBV5-1, the J gene TRBJ2-5; 8 bases align to TRBD2. This TCR was sampled from a woman between 40 and 50 years old who had recovered from COVID-19. This CDR3 reads CASSLLSGGEETQYF. The CDR3 coding sequence is TGCGCCAGCAGCTTGTTAAGCGGGGGAGAAGAGACCCAGTACTTC. Drawing the rest from reference TRBV5-1 and TRBJ2-5, the complete variable domain is KAGVTQTPRYLIKTRGQQVTLSCSPISGHRSVSWYQQTPGQGLQFLFEYFSETQRNKGNFPGRFSGRQFSNSRSEMNVSTLELGDSALYLCASSLLSGGEETQYFGPGTRLLVL.